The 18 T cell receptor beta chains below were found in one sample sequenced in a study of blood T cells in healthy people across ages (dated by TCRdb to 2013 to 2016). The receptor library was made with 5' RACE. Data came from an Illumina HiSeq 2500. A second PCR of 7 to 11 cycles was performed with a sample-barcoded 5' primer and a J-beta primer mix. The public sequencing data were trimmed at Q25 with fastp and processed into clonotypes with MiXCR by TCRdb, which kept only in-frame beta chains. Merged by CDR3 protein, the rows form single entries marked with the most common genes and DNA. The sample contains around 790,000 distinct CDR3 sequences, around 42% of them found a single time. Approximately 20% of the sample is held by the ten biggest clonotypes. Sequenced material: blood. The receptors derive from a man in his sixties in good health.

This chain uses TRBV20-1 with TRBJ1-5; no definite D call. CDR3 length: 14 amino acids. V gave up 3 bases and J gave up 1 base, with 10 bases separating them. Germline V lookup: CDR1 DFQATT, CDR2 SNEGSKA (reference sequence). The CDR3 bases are TGCAGTGCTAGGGGGATCCAGAGCAATCAGCCCCAGCATTTT. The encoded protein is CSARGIQSNQPQHF.

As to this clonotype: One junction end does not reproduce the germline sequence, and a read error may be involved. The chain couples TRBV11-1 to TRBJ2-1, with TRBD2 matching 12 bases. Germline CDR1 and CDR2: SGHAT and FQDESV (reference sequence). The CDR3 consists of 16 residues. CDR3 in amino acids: CAGSSRGLAGYNEQFF. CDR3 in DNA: TGTGCCGGCAGCTCTAGAGGACTAGCGGGGTACAATGAGCAGTTCTTC.

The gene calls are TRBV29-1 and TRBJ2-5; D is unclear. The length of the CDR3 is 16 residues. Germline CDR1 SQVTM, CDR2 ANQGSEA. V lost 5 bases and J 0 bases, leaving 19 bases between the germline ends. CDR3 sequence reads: CSVYGTPKMYQETQYF. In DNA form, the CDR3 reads TGCAGCGTTTATGGCACCCCAAAGATGTACCAAGAGACCCAGTACTTC.

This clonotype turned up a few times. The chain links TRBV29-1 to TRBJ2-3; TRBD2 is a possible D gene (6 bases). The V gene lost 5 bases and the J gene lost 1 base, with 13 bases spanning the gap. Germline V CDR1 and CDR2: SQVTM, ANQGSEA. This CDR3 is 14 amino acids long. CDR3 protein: CSVPGVAGTDTQYF. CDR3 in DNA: TGCAGCGTTCCGGGGGTTGCTGGCACAGATACGCAGTATTTT.

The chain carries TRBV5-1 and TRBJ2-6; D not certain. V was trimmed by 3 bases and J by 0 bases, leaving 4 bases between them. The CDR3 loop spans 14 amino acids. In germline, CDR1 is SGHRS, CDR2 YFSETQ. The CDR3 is CASSWDSGANVLTF. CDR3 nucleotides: TGCGCCAGCAGCTGGGACTCTGGGGCCAACGTCCTGACTTTC.

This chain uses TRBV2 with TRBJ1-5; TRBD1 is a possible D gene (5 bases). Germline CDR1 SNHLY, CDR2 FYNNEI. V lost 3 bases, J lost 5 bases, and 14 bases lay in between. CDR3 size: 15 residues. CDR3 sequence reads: CASSEGRVRYQPQHF. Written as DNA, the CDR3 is TGTGCCAGCAGTGAGGGCAGGGTTCGATATCAGCCCCAGCATTTT.

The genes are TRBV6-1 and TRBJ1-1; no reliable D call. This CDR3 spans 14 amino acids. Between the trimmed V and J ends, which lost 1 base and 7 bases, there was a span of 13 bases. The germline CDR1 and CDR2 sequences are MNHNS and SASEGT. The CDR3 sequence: CASSEVAFAGEAFF. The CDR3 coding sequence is TGTGCCAGCAGTGAAGTTGCGTTTGCGGGTGAAGCTTTCTTT.

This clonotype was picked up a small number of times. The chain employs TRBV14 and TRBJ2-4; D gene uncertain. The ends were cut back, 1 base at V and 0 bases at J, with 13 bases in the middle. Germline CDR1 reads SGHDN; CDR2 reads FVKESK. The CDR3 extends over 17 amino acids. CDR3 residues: CASSQGPTGLAKNIQYF. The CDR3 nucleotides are TGTGCCAGCAGCCAAGGGCCGACCGGTCTAGCCAAAAACATTCAGTACTTC.

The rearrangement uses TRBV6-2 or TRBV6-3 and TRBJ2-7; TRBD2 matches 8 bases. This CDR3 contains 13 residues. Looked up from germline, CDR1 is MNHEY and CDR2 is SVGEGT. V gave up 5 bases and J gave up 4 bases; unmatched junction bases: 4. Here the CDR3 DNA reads TGTGCCAGCAGTCGTCTAGCGGGTTACGAGCAGTACTTC. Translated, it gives CASSRLAGYEQYF.

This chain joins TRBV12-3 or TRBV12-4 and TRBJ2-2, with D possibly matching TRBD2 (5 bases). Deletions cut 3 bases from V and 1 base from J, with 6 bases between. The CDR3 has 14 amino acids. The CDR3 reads CASSLSGNTGELFF. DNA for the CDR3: TGTGCCAGCAGTTTGAGCGGGAACACCGGGGAGCTGTTTTTT.

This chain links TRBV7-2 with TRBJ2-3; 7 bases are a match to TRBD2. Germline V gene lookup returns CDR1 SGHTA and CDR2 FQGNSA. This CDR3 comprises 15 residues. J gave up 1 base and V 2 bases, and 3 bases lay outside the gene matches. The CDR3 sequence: CASSLLAVGTDTQYF. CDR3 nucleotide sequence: TGTGCCAGCAGCTTACTAGCGGTAGGCACAGATACGCAGTATTTT.

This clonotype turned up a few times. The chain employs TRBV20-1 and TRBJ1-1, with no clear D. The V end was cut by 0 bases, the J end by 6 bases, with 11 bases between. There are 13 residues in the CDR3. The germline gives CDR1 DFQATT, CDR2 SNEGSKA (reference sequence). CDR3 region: CSARDIRRAEAFF. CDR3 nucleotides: TGCAGTGCTAGAGATATCCGGCGGGCTGAAGCTTTCTTT.

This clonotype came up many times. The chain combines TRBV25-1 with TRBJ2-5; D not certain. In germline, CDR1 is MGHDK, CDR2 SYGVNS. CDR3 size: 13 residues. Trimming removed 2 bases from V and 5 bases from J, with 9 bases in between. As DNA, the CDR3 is TGTGCCAGCAGTGAAGGACGAAGGGAGACCCAGTACTTC. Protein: CASSEGRRETQYF.

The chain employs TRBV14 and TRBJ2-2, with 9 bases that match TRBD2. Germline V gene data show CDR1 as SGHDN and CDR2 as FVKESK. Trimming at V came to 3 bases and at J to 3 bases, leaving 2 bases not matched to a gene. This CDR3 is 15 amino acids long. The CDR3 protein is CASSQTSGYTGELFF. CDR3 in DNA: TGTGCCAGCAGCCAGACTAGCGGTTACACCGGGGAGCTGTTTTTT.

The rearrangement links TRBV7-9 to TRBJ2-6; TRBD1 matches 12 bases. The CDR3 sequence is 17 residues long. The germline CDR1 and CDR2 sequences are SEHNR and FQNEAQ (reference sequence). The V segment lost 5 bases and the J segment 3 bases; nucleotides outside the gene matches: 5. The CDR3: CASSPGQGAYGANVLTF. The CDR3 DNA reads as TGTGCCAGCAGCCCGGGACAGGGGGCTTATGGGGCCAACGTCCTGACTTTC.

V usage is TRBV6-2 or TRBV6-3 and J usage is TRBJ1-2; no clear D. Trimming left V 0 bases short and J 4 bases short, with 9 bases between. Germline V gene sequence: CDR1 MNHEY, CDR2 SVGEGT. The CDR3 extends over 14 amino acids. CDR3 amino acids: CASSYSIGSYGYTF. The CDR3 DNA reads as TGTGCCAGCAGTTACTCAATCGGCTCCTATGGCTACACCTTC.

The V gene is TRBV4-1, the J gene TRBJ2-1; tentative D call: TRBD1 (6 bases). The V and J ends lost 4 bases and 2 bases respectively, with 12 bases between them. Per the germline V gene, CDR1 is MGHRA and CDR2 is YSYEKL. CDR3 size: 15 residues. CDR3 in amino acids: CASSPYEGAYNEQFF. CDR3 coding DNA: TGCGCCAGCAGCCCCTATGAGGGGGCCTACAATGAGCAGTTCTTC.

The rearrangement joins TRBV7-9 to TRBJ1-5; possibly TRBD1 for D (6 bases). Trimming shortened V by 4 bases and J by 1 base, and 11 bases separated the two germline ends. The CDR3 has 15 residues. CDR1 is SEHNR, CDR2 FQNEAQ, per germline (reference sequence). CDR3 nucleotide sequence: TGTGCCAGCAGCTCACAGGGCGAGAGCAATCAGCCCCAGCATTTT. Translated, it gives CASSSQGESNQPQHF.